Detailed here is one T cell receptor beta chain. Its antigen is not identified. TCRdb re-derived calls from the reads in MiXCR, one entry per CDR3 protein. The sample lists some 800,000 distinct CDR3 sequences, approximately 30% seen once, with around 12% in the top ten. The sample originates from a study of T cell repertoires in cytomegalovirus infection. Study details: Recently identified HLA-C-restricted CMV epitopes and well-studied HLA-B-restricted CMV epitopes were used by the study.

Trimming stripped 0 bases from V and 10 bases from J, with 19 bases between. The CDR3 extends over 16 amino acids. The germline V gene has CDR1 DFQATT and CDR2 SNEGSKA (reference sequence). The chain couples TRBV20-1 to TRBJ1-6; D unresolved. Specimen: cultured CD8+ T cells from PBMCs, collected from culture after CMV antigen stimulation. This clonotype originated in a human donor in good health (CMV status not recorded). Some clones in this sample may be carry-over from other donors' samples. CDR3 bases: TGCAGTGCTAGAGATCAAAGGTGGGGTTTCTCATCACCCCTCCACTTT. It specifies CSARDQRWGFSSPLHF.